This is a list of T cell receptor beta chains from one sample in a study of identical twins. Each CDR3 protein gets one entry after TCRdb re-called the 5' RACE reads with MiXCR. The sample has around 490,000 distinct CDR3 sequences; approximately 16% are singletons. The sample was also reused in another study, on yellow fever vaccine responses in identical twins.

The sample was CD4+ T cells sorted from blood. The receptors stem from a woman aged 18-30 years in good health. CDR3s include the opening cysteine and the closing phenylalanine or tryptophan. The D gene is left open where the match is weak. Size values are once, few and many counts, or a class for expanded clones, and some rows have none.

>15|.|TRBD2|TRBV5-6|TRBJ2-3
CASSLLAGGWDTQYF
TGTGCCAGCAGCTTACTAGCGGGGGGATGGGATACGCAGTATTTT
>14|few|.|TRBV5-1|TRBJ2-3
CASIKQGPGDTQYF
TGCGCCAGCATCAAACAGGGTCCTGGAGATACGCAGTATTTT
>17|few|.|TRBV20-1|TRBJ2-6
CSAPHRENGSGANVLTF
TGCAGTGCTCCCCACAGAGAAAACGGGTCTGGGGCCAACGTCCTGACTTTC
>19|few|TRBD2|TRBV19|TRBJ2-3
CASSSGLAGGHPSTDTQYF
TGTGCCAGTAGTAGCGGACTAGCGGGGGGCCACCCAAGCACAGATACGCAGTATTTT
>14|many|.|TRBV12-3/TRBV12-4|TRBJ2-3
CASSLSRGTDTQYF
TGTGCCAGCAGTTTAAGCAGGGGCACAGATACGCAGTATTTT
>16|.|.|TRBV5-5|TRBJ2-2
CASSKEPGPNTGELFF
TGTGCCAGCAGCAAGGAACCCGGGCCGAACACCGGGGAGCTGTTTTTT
>15|.|.|TRBV27|TRBJ1-1
CASRPFGRGVTEAFF
TGTGCCAGCAGACCCTTCGGAAGGGGCGTCACTGAAGCTTTCTTT
>12|few|.|TRBV24-1|TRBJ2-1
CATSDYRDEQFF
TGTGCCACCAGTGATTATAGGGATGAGCAGTTCTTC
>14|few|.|TRBV10-1|TRBJ2-7
CASSEGSATYEQYF
TGCGCCAGCAGTGAGGGGTCAGCCACCTACGAGCAGTACTTC
>12|few|.|TRBV10-3|TRBJ1-1
CAIAAMNTEAFF
TGTGCCATCGCAGCAATGAACACTGAAGCTTTCTTT
>15|.|TRBD2|TRBV12-3/TRBV12-4|TRBJ2-7
CASRLTSGRSYEQYF
TGTGCCAGCAGACTCACTAGCGGGAGGTCCTACGAGCAGTACTTC
>15|.|.|TRBV12-3/TRBV12-4|TRBJ2-7
CASSLLGPLSYEQYF
TGTGCCAGCAGCCTCCTTGGGCCCCTCTCCTACGAGCAGTACTTC
>15|few|TRBD1|TRBV10-2|TRBJ1-2
CASRGIGTGHNGYTF
TGCGCCAGCAGGGGGATTGGGACAGGGCATAATGGCTACACCTTC
>15|once|.|TRBV12-2|TRBJ2-1
CASRLGKRGPNEQFF
TGTGCAAGTCGCTTAGGGAAGCGGGGCCCCAATGAGCAGTTCTTC
>15|.|TRBD2|TRBV7-6|TRBJ2-7
CASSSLAGVAYEQYF
TGTGCCAGCAGTTCTCTAGCGGGAGTCGCCTACGAGCAGTACTTC
>15|many|.|TRBV5-1|TRBJ2-6
CASSLSGYGANVLTF
TGCGCCAGCAGCTTGTCGGGGTACGGGGCCAACGTCCTGACTTTC
>13|.|TRBD1|TRBV28|TRBJ2-7
CASTLTGGYEQYF
TGTGCCAGCACCCTGACAGGGGGGTACGAGCAGTACTTC
>15|few|TRBD1|TRBV7-9|TRBJ2-7
CASSPMDGTGWEQYF
TGTGCCAGCAGTCCTATGGACGGGACAGGGTGGGAGCAGTACTTC
>11|few|TRBD1|TRBV29-1|TRBJ2-5
CSVQQGETQYF
TGCAGCGTTCAACAGGGGGAGACCCAGTACTTC
>14|few|.|TRBV11-2|TRBJ1-3
CASSEDSSGNTIYF
TGTGCCAGCAGCGAAGACAGCTCTGGAAACACCATATATTTT
>16|.|.|TRBV24-1|TRBJ2-1
CATSDVASQTYNEQFF
TGTGCCACCAGTGACGTCGCATCCCAAACCTACAATGAGCAGTTCTTC
>16|few|TRBD2|TRBV24-1|TRBJ2-2
CATSDRLAGVSGELFF
TGTGCCACCAGTGACCGACTAGCGGGAGTGTCAGGGGAGCTGTTTTTT
>17|.|.|TRBV4-1|TRBJ2-1
CASSQGDGRSSYNEQFF
TGCGCCAGCAGCCAAGGGGACGGCCGGAGCTCCTACAATGAGCAGTTCTTC
>18|few|TRBD2|TRBV12-3/TRBV12-4|TRBJ2-1
CASSFAAGRDPNYNEQFF
TGTGCCAGCAGTTTTGCAGCGGGACGGGACCCTAACTACAATGAGCAGTTCTTC
>14|few|.|TRBV15|TRBJ1-2
CATSPPIRFYGYTF
TGTGCCACCAGCCCACCGATTCGTTTCTATGGCTACACCTTC
>11|many|.|TRBV12-3/TRBV12-4|TRBJ2-7
CASGRLYEQYF
TGTGCCAGCGGCAGACTCTACGAGCAGTACTTC
>16|few|.|TRBV2|TRBJ2-7
CASQKEQGLASKEQYF
TGTGCCAGCCAGAAAGAACAGGGCTTAGCATCCAAAGAGCAGTACTTC
>16|many|.|TRBV29-1|TRBJ2-1
CSVEPTEGSSYNEQFF
TGCAGCGTTGAACCGACGGAGGGTAGCTCCTACAATGAGCAGTTCTTC
>12|.|TRBD2|TRBV28|TRBJ2-7
CASSLGLALLYF
TGTGCCAGCAGTCTCGGACTAGCGCTATTGTACTTC
>15|.|.|TRBV20-1|TRBJ2-7
CSARVGGTSSYEQYF
TGCAGTGCTAGAGTGGGTGGGACGAGCTCCTACGAGCAGTACTTC
>15|.|.|TRBV20-1|TRBJ1-4
CSARARTESNEKLFF
TGCAGTGCTAGAGCCCGGACAGAATCTAATGAAAAACTGTTTTTT
>14|many|.|TRBV5-1|TRBJ1-5
CASSLTGAAQPQHF
TGCGCCAGCAGCCTGACGGGGGCGGCTCAGCCCCAGCATTTT
>13|.|TRBD1|TRBV20-1|TRBJ2-1
CSSGTGFYNEQFF
TGCAGTTCCGGGACAGGGTTCTACAATGAGCAGTTCTTC
>12|many|.|TRBV6-5|TRBJ1-1
CASSSPGTEAFF
TGTGCCAGCAGTTCCCCCGGGACAGAAGCTTTCTTT
>16|.|TRBD1|TRBV6-1|TRBJ1-1
CASSEVTGGKNTEAFF
TGTGCCAGCAGTGAGGTGACAGGGGGAAAGAACACTGAAGCTTTCTTT
>15|few|TRBD1|TRBV20-1|TRBJ2-5
CSARDMRQGQETQYF
TGCAGTGCTAGAGATATGAGACAGGGACAAGAGACCCAGTACTTC
>15|.|TRBD2|TRBV6-1|TRBJ2-3
CASRVGGRIADTQYF
TGTGCCAGCAGGGTCGGGGGGAGAATTGCAGATACGCAGTATTTT
>13|.|.|TRBV2|TRBJ2-2
CASKSWSTGELFF
TGTGCCAGTAAGAGCTGGAGCACCGGGGAGCTGTTTTTT
>17|.|.|TRBV24-1|TRBJ2-1
CATSDSDSRFPGNEQFF
TGTGCCACCAGTGATTCCGATAGCCGCTTCCCCGGCAATGAGCAGTTCTTC
>16|many|TRBD2|TRBV15|TRBJ2-5
CATSRDQRGIQETQYF
TGTGCCACCAGCAGAGATCAGCGGGGGATCCAAGAGACCCAGTACTTC
>15|.|.|TRBV18|TRBJ1-6
CASSQYGGQDSPLHF
TGTGCCAGCTCCCAGTATGGGGGTCAGGATTCACCCCTCCACTTT
>16|.|TRBD2|TRBV7-9|TRBJ2-1
CASSLDRVAGFDEQFF
TGTGCCAGCAGCTTAGATCGGGTAGCGGGATTCGATGAGCAGTTCTTC
>15|.|.|TRBV7-3|TRBJ2-7
CASSRYGGDTYEQYF
TGTGCCAGCAGCCGATACGGCGGGGATACCTACGAGCAGTACTTC
>16|few|TRBD2|TRBV7-2|TRBJ2-3
CASSLQGSGSTHTQYF
TGTGCCAGCAGCTTGCAGGGCAGCGGGAGCACGCATACGCAGTATTTT
>14|.|.|TRBV29-1|TRBJ2-2
CSVSSLGNTGELFF
TGCAGCGTTAGCTCCCTTGGGAACACCGGGGAGCTGTTTTTT
>13|.|.|TRBV12-3/TRBV12-4|TRBJ2-7
CASTPGLGYEQYF
TGTGCCAGCACCCCGGGCCTTGGCTACGAGCAGTACTTC
>16|.|.|TRBV5-1|TRBJ2-2
CASSLASLSNTGELFF
TGCGCCAGCAGCTTGGCGTCACTCTCGAACACCGGGGAGCTGTTTTTT
>18|few|TRBD2|TRBV2|TRBJ2-2
CASSEALRLAGNTGELFF
TGTGCCAGCAGTGAAGCGCTTCGGCTAGCGGGGAACACCGGGGAGCTGTTTTTT
>17|.|TRBD1|TRBV4-1|TRBJ2-1
CASSQNLRDRTYNEQFF
TGCGCCAGCAGCCAGAACCTCCGGGACAGGACCTACAATGAGCAGTTCTTC
>15|.|TRBD2|TRBV3-1|TRBJ2-1
CASCPSGTSGNEQFF
TGTGCCAGCTGCCCCTCTGGGACTAGCGGGAATGAGCAGTTCTTC
>13|many|.|TRBV2|TRBJ1-2
CASSDGTVYGYTF
TGTGCCAGCAGTGACGGGACGGTCTATGGCTACACCTTC
>15|few|.|TRBV15|TRBJ2-7
CATSRDPMATYEQYF
TGTGCCACCAGCAGAGATCCCATGGCTACCTACGAGCAGTACTTC
>15|few|.|TRBV5-1|TRBJ1-5
CASSLVGGLDQPQHF
TGCGCCAGCAGCTTGGTCGGGGGGCTGGATCAGCCCCAGCATTTT
>16|.|.|TRBV5-1|TRBJ2-1
CASSLARAGNLNEQFF
TGCGCCAGCAGCTTGGCCAGGGCGGGCAACCTCAATGAGCAGTTCTTC
>16|.|TRBD1|TRBV5-5|TRBJ2-7
CASSTNFGTAPYEQYF
TGTGCCAGCAGCACAAACTTCGGGACAGCGCCCTACGAGCAGTACTTC
>15|few|TRBD1|TRBV28|TRBJ1-1
CASSLPTGGLAEAFF
TGTGCCAGCAGTTTACCGACAGGGGGCCTAGCTGAAGCTTTCTTT
>15|few|.|TRBV13|TRBJ1-1
CASSLVVGIPAEAFF
TGTGCCAGCAGCTTAGTGGTGGGGATCCCAGCTGAAGCTTTCTTT
>14|.|.|TRBV6-1|TRBJ1-1
CASRIQGVGTEAFF
TGTGCCAGCAGGATACAGGGTGTAGGTACTGAAGCTTTCTTT
>15|few|.|TRBV2|TRBJ2-3
CASSVLRGATDTQYF
TGTGCCAGCAGTGTTCTGCGCGGGGCCACAGATACGCAGTATTTT
>17|few|TRBD2|TRBV7-3|TRBJ2-1
CASSSGLAGAPYNEQFF
TGTGCCAGCAGCTCTGGACTAGCGGGAGCCCCCTACAATGAGCAGTTCTTC